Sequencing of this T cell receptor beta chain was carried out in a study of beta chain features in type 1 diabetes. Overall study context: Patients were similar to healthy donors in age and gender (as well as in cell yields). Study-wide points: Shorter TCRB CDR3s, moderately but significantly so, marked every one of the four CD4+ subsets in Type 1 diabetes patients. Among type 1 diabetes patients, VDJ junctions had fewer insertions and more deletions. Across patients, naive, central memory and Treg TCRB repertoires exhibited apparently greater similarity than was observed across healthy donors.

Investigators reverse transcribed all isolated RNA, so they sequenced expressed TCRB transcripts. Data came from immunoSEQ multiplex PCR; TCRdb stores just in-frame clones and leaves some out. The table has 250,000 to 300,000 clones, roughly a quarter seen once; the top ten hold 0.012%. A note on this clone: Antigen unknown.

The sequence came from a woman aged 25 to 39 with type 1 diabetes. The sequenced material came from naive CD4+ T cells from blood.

The CDR3 protein is CSVERGSGGRNEQYF. In DNA, the CDR3 is TGCAGCGTTGAGAGGGGATCAGGGGGCCGCAACGAGCAGTACTTC. This chain uses TRBV29-1 with TRBJ2-7; 8 nucleotides line up with TRBD1. This CDR3 has 15 amino acids. V lost 3 bases to trimming and J lost 5 bases; unmatched junction nucleotides: 12. Germline values: CDR1 SQVTM, CDR2 ANQGSEA.